This TCR beta chain was identified in a study of cytomegalovirus exposure and HLA in healthy donors. 60 Vbeta and 13 Jbeta primers were used in PCR. TCRdb's table, derived via immunoSEQ multiplex PCR, lists solely in-frame clones and lacks some. Altogether 85,000 to 120,000 clones are present, 75% being singletons, with the ten largest covering around 2.8%. Germline assignment: CDR1 KGHSH and CDR2 LQKENI. V was pared by 4 bases and J by 2 bases, with 11 bases between. The CDR3 sequence is 14 residues long. Turning to this clone: No antigen is known for it.

Points from the study as a whole: TCR beta sequences reportedly predicted most subjects' HLA-A and HLA-B alleles accurately. Several of the most significant clusters appeared linked to common viral pathogens, based on a later analysis. Later on, analysis showed that most CMV-associated TCR beta chains appeared to be HLA-restricted. The authors judged a highly shared variant cluster likely a sequencing artifact.

The source is a male donor in good health and CMV-seropositive. The sample comprised PBMCs. The gene calls are TRBV18 and TRBJ1-1, with D perhaps matching TRBD1 (6 bases). The CDR3 nucleotides are TGTGCCAGCTCACGATCAGGGGCTAACACTGAAGCTTTCTTT. Translation: CASSRSGANTEAFF.